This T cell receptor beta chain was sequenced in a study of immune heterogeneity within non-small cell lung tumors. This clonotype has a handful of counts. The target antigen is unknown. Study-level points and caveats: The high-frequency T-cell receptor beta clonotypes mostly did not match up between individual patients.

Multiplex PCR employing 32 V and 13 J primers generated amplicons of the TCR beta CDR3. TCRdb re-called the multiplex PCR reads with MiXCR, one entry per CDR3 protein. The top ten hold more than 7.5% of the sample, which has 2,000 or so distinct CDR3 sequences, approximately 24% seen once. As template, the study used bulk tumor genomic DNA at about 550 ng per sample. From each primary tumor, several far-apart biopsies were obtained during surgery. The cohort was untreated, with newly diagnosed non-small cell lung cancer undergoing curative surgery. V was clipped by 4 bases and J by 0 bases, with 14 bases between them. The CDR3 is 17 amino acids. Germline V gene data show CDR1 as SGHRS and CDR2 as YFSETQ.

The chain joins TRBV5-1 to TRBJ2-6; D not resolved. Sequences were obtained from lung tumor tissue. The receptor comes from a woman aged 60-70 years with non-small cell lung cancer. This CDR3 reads CASSQPSTNSGANVLTF. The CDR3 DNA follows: TGCGCCAGCAGCCAACCTTCCACTAACTCTGGGGCCAACGTCCTGACTTTC. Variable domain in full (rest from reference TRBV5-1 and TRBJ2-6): KAGVTQTPRYLIKTRGQQVTLSCSPISGHRSVSWYQQTPGQGLQFLFEYFSETQRNKGNFPGRFSGRQFSNSRSEMNVSTLELGDSALYLCASSQPSTNSGANVLTFGAGSRLTVL.